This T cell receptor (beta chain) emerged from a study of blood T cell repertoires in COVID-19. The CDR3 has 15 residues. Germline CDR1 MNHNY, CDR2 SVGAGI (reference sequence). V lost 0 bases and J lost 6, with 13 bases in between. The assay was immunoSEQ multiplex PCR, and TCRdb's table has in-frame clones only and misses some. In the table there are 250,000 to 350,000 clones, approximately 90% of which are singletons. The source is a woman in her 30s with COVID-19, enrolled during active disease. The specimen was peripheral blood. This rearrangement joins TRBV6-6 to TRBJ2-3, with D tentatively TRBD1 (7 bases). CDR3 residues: CASSYSEGAWDTQYF. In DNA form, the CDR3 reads TGTGCCAGCAGTTACTCGGAGGGGGCATGGGATACGCAGTATTTT.